This TCR beta chain appears in the sequencing data of a study of T cell responses to AZD1222 COVID-19 vaccine. Study findings and constraints: White British ancestry dominated among donors, who included more females, and clonal diversity was possibly underestimated. No repertoire was sampled before or during the peak T cell response, only after it. Rises in breadth and depth of Spike-specific TCRs came after two AZD1222 doses. As reported, nearly half of all spike-specific TCRs target variant regions that are unmutated.

Method: immunoSEQ multiplex PCR; TCRdb's copy keeps in-frame clones and lacks some. The sample lists 200,000 to 250,000 clones; 93% were seen once. Germline V lookup: CDR1 KGHSH, CDR2 LQKENI. This CDR3 is built from 15 residues. J lost 6 bases, V lost 4 bases, and 7 bases had no gene match. A note on this clone: As yet, its antigen is unknown.

The input for sequencing was peripheral blood, taken on day 0 of MenACWY control vaccination. This receptor was taken from an adult in good health. The V and J genes are TRBV18 and TRBJ1-2; TRBD1 matches at 11 bases. DNA for the CDR3: TGTGCCAGCTCACAGAGGACAGGGGGCGAAGATGGCTACACCTTC. It encodes CASSQRTGGEDGYTF.